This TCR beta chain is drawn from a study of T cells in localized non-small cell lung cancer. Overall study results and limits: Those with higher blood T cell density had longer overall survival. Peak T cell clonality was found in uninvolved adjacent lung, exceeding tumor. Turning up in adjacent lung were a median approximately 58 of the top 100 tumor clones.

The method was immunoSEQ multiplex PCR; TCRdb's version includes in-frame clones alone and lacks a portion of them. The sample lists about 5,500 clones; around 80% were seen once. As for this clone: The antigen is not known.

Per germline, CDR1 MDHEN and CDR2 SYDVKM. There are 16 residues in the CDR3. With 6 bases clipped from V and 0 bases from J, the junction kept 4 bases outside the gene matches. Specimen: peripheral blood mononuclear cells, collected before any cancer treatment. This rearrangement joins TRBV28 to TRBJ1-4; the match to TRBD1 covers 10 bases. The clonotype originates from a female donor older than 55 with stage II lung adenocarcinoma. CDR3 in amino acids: CASRAGTGATNEKLFF. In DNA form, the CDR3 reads TGTGCCAGCAGAGCCGGGACAGGGGCAACTAATGAAAAACTGTTTTTT.